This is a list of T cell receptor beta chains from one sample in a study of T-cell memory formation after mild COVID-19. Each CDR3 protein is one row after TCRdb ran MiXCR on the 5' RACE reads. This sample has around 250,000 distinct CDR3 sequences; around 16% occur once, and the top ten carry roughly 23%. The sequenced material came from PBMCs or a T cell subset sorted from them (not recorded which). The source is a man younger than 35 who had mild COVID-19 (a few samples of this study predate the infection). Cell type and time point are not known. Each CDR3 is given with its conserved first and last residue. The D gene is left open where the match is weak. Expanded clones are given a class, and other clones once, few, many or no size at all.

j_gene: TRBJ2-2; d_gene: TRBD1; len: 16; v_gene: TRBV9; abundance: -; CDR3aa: CASSGPQGAWTGELFF; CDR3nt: TGTGCCAGCAGCGGCCCCCAGGGGGCATGGACCGGGGAGCTGTTTTTT
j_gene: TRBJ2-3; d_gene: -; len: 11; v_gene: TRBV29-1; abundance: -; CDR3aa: CSVVHWGTQYF; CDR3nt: TGCAGCGTGGTACATTGGGGTACGCAGTATTTT
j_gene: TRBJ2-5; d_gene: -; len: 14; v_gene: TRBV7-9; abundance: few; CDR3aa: CASSLGSRQETQYF; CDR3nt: TGTGCCAGCAGCTTAGGGTCCAGACAAGAGACCCAGTACTTC
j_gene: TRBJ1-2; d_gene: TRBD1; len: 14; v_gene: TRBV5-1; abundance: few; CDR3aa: CASSLGQGDHGYTF; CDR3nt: TGCGCCAGCAGCTTGGGACAGGGGGATCATGGCTACACCTTC
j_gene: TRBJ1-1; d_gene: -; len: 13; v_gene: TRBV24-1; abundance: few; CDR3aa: CATSDFGNTEAFF; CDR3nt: TGTGCCACCAGTGATTTTGGGAACACTGAAGCTTTCTTT
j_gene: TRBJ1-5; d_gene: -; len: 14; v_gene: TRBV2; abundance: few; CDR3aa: CASGGAGGNQPQHF; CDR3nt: TGTGCCAGCGGGGGGGCCGGTGGCAATCAGCCCCAGCATTTT
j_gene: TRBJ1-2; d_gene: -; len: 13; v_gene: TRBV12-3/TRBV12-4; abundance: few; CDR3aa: CASSRRGSDGYTF; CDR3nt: TGTGCCAGCAGTCGAAGGGGGTCGGATGGCTACACCTTC
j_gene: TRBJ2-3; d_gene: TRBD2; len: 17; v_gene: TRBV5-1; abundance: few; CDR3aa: CASSSSGTSGSTDTQYF; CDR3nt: TGCGCCAGCAGCTCGTCCGGGACTAGCGGTAGCACAGATACGCAGTATTTT
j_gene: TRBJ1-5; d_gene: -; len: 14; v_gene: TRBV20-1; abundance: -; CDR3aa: CSASGQNNNQPQHF; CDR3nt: TGCAGTGCTAGCGGGCAGAATAACAATCAGCCCCAGCATTTT
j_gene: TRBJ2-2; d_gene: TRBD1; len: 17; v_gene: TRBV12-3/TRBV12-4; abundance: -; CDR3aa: CASSPNSGQGNTGELFF; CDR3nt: TGTGCCAGCAGTCCCAACTCCGGACAGGGGAACACCGGGGAGCTGTTTTTT
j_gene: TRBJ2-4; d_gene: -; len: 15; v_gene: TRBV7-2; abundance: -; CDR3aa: CASGLGGATENIQYF; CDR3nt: TGTGCCAGCGGCCTAGGGGGGGCCACGGAAAACATTCAGTACTTC
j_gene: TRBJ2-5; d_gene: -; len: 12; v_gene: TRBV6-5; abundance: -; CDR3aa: CASSSTQETQYF; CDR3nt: TGTGCCAGCAGTTCGACACAAGAGACCCAGTACTTC
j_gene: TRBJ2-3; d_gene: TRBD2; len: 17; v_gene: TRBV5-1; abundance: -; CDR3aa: CASSPSWTSGGKDTQYF; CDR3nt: TGCGCCAGCAGCCCGAGCTGGACTAGCGGGGGAAAAGATACGCAGTATTTT
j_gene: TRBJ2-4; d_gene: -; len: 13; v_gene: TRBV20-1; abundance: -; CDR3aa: CSAREPGEDIQYF; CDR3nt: TGCAGTGCTAGAGAGCCAGGGGAGGACATTCAGTACTTC
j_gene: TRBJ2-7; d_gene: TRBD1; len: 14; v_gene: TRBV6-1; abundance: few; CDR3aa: CASRSPGQGYEQYF; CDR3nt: TGTGCCAGCAGGAGCCCGGGACAGGGTTACGAGCAGTACTTC
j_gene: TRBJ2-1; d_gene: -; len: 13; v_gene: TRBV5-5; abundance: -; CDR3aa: CASSLGGANEQFF; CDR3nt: TGTGCCAGCAGCTTGGGTGGTGCAAATGAGCAGTTCTTC
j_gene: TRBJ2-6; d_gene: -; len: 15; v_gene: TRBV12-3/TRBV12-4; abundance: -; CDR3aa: CASSFGGSGANVLTF; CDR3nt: TGTGCCAGCAGTTTCGGGGGATCTGGGGCCAACGTCCTGACTTTC
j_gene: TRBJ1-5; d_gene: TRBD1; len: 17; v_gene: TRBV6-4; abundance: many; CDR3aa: CASFEGAHPYSNQPQHF; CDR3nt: TGTGCCAGCTTTGAGGGGGCCCACCCGTATAGCAATCAGCCCCAGCATTTT
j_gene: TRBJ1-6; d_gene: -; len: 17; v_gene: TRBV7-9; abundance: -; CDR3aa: CASSLALPGRPNSPLHF; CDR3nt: TGTGCCAGCAGCTTAGCACTTCCGGGACGGCCTAATTCACCCCTCCACTTT